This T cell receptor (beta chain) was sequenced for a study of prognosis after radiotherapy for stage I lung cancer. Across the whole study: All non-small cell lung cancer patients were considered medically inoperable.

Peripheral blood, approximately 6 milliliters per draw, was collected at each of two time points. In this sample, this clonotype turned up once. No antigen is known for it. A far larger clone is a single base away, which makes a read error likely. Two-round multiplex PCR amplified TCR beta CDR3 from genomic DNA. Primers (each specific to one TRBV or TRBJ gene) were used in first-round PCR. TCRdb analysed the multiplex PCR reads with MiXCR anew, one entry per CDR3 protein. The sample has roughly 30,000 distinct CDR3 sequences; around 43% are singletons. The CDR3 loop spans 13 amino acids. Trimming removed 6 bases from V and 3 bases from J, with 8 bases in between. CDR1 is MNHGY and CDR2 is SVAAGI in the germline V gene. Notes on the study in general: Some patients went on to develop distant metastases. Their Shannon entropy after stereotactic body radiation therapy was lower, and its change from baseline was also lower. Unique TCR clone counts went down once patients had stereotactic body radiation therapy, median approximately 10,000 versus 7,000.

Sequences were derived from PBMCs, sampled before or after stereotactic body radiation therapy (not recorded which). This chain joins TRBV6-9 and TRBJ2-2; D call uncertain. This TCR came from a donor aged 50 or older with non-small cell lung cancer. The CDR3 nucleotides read TGTGCCAGCAGGACAAGGGACACCGGGGAGCTGTTTTTT. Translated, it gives CASRTRDTGELFF.